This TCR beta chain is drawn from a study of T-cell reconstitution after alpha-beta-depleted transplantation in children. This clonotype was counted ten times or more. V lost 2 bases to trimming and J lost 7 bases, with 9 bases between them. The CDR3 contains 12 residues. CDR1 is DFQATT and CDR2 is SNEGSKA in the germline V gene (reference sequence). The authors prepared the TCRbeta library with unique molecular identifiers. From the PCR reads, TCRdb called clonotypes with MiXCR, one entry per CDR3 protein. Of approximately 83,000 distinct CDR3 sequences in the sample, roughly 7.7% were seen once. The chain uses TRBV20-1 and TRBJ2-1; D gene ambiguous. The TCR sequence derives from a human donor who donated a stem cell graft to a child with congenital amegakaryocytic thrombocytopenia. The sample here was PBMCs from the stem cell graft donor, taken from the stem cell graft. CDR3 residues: CSARWSGNEQFF. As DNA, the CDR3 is TGCAGTGCTAGATGGTCCGGGAATGAGCAGTTCTTC.